The clone carrying this T cell receptor beta chain was observed many times. No antigen is known for it. The read falls 3 residues short of the CDR3 end, and the missing part is taken from the germline J gene. This sample was included in a study of T cell clonality in common variable immunodeficiency. General observations from the study: Repertoire-complication correlations in CVID were limited by patient heterogeneity. Compared with healthy controls, CVID subjects showed increased TCRbeta clonality, mostly in about a third.

TCRdb's table, derived via immunoSEQ multiplex PCR, lists solely in-frame clones and lacks some. This repertoire holds about 39,000 clones, and none appear only once. This CDR3 is 15 amino acids long. The germline V gene encodes CDR1 LNHDA and CDR2 SQIVND (reference sequence). Trimming at V came to 2 bases and at J to 4 bases, leaving 4 bases not matched to a gene. Caucasian heritage predominated among both patients and controls. The receptor comes from a person between 18 and 75 years old in good health. V is TRBV19 and J is TRBJ2-2; TRBD1 matches at 7 bases. Material for sequencing was peripheral blood mononuclear cells. Here the CDR3 reads CASSIRRGSTGELFF. CDR3 DNA, as far as it was read: TGTGCCAGTAGTATACGCAGGGGGAGCACCGGGGAG.